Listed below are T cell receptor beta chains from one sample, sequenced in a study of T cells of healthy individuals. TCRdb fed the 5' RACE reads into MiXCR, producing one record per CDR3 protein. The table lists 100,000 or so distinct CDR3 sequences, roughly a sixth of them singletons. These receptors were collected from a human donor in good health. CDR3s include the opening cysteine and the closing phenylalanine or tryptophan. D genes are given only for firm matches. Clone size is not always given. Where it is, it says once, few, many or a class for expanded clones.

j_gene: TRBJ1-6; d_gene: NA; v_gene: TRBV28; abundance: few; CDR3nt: TGTGCCAGCAGTTTATACAGGGAACAATCACCCCTCCACTTT; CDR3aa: CASSLYREQSPLHF
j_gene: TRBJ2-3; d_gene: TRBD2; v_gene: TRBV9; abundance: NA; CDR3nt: TGTGCCAGCAGCGGAAGACTAGCGGCAAACCCAGATACGCAGTATTTT; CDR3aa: CASSGRLAANPDTQYF
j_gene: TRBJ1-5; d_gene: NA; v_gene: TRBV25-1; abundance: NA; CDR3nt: TGTGCCAGCAGTCCACAGGGATATAGCAATCAGCCCCAGCATTTT; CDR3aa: CASSPQGYSNQPQHF
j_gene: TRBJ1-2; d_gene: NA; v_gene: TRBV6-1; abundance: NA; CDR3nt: TGTGCCAGCAGTGAAGGCGTCGAGTACTATGGCTACACCTTC; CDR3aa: CASSEGVEYYGYTF
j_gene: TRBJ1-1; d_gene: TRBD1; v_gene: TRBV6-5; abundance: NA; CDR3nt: TGTGCCACCAACAGGGGACTGGCAGGTGAAGCTTTCTTT; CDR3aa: CATNRGLAGEAFF
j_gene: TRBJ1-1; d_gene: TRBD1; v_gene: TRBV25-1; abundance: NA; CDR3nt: TGTGCCAGCAGTGAAACGGGACAGGGGGCGCGTAACGCTGAAGCTTTCTTT; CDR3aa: CASSETGQGARNAEAFF
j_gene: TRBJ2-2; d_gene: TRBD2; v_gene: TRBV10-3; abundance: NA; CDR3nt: TGTGCCACCCGGACTAGCGGTAACATGATCTCCGGGGAGCTGTTTTTT; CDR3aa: CATRTSGNMISGELFF
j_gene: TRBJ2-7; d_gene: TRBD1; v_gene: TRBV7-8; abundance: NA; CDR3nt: TGTGCCAGCAGCTTCTGGCCCAGAACAGGGGTAGCCTACGAGCAGTACTTC; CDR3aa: CASSFWPRTGVAYEQYF
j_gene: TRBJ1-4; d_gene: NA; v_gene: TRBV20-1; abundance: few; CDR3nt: TGCAGTGCTAGAGATTGGGGTGACCCGCGAGGTGAAAAACTGTTTTTT; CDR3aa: CSARDWGDPRGEKLFF
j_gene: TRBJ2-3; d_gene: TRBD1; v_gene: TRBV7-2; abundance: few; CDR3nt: TGTGCCAGCAGCTTAACGTGGGCAGGGGGTACGCAGTATTTT; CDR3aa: CASSLTWAGGTQYF
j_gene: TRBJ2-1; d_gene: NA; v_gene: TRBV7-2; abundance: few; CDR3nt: TGTGCCAGCAGCTTAGAAACCCACAATGAGCAGTTCTTC; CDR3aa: CASSLETHNEQFF